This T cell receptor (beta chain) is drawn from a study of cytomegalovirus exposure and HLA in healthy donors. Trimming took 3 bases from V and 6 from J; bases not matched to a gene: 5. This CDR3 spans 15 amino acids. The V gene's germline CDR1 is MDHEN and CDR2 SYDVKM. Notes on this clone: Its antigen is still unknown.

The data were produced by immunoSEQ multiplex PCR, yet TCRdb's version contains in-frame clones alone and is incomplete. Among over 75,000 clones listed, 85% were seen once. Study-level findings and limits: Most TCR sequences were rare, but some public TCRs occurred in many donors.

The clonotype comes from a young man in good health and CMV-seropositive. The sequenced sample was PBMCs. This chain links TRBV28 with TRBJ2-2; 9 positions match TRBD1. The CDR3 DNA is TGTGCCAGCAGTTTGGGGACAGGGTTGGCCGGGGAGCTGTTTTTT. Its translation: CASSLGTGLAGELFF.